The source of this T cell receptor (beta chain) is a study of Graves' ophthalmopathy and Graves' hyperthyroidism. The V gene's germline CDR1 is SNHLY and CDR2 FYNNEI. The CDR3 contains 14 residues. The TCR beta CDR3 regions underwent amplification from RNA transcripts. First-round RT-PCR relied on HTBI primers, and a second-round multiplex PCR came next. TCRdb passed the multiplex PCR reads through MiXCR, listing each CDR3 protein once. This table has roughly 700,000 distinct CDR3 sequences, roughly two fifths appearing once. The chain uses TRBV2 and TRBJ2-7, with a tentative D call TRBD2 (6 bases). The sequencing input was peripheral blood. This TCR was sampled from an adult man with Graves' ophthalmopathy. The CDR3 DNA follows: TGTGCTAGAGATCGAGGGGACTCAATCTACGAGCAGTACTTC. As protein: CARDRGDSIYEQYF.